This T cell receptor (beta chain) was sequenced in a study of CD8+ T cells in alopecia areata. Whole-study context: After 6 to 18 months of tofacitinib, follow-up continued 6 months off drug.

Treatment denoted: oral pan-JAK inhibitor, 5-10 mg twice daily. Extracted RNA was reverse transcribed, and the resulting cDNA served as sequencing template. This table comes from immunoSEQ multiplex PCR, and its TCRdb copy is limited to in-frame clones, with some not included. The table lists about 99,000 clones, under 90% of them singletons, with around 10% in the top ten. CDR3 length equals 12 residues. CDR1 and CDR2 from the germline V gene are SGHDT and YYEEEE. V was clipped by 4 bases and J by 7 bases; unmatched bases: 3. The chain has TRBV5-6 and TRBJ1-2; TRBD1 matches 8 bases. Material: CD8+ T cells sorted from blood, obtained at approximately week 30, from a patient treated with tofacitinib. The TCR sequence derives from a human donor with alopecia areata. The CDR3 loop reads CASSGGQVGYTF. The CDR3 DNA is TGTGCCAGCAGCGGGGGACAGGTTGGCTACACCTTC.